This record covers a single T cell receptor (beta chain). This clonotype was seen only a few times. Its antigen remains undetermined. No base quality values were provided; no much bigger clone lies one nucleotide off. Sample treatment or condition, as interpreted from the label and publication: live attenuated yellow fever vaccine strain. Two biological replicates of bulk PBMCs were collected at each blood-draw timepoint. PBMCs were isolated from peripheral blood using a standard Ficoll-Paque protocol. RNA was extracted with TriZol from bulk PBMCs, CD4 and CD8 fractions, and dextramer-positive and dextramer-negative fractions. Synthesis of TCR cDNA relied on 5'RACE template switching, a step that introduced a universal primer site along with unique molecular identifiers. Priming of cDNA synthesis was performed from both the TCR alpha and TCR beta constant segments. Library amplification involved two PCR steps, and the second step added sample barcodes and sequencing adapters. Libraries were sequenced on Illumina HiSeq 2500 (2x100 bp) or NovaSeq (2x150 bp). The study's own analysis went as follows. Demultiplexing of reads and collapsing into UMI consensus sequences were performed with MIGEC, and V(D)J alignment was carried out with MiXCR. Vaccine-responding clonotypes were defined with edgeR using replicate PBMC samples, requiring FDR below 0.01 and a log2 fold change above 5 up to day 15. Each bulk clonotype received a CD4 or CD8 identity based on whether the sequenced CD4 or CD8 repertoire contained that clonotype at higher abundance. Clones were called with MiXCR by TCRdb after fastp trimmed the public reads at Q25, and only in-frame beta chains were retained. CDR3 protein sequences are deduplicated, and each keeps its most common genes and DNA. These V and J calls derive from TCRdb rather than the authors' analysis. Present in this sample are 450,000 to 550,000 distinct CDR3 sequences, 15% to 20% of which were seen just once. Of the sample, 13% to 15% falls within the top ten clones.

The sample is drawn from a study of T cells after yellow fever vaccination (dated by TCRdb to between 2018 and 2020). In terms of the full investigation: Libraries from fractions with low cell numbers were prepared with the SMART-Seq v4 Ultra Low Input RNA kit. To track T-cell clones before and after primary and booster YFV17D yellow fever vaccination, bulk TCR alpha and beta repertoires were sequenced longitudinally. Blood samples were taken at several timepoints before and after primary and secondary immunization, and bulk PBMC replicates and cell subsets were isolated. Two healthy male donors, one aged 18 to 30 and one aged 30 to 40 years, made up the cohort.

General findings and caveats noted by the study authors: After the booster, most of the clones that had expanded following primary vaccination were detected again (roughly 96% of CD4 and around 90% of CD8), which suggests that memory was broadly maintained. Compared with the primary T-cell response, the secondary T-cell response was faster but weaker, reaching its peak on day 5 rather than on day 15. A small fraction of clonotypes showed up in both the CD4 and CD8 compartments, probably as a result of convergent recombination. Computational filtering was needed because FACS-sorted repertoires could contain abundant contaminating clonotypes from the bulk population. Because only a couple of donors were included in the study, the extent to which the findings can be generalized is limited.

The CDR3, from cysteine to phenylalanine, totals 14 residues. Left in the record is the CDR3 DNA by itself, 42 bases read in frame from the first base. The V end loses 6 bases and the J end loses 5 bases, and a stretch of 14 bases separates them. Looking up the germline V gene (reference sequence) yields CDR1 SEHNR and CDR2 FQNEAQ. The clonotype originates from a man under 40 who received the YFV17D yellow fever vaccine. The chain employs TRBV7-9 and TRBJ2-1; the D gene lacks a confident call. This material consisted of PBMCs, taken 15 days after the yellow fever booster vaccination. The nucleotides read TGTGCCAGCAGTTCTCAAAGTAGGGACAATGAGCAGTTCTTC. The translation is CASSSQSRDNEQFF.